These 31 T cell receptor beta chains came from one sample sequenced in a study of technical replicates of blood from a handful of donors. Repertoires were generated with immunoSEQ multiplex PCR, while TCRdb's copy carries only in-frame clones and drops some. The sample lists tens of thousands of clones, 95% to 98% occurring once. The specimen was T cells isolated from PBMCs. These receptors were obtained from a human donor in good health.

The chain employs TRBV6-5 and TRBJ1-2; 9 nucleotides agree with TRBD1. The germline gives CDR1 MNHEY, CDR2 SVGAGI. CDR3 length: 14 amino acids. The trim removed 6 bases at V and 8 bases at J, leaving 10 bases unmatched. The CDR3 reads CASSPGQGSYGYTF. DNA of the CDR3: TGTGCCAGCAGCCCGGGACAGGGATCCTACGGCTACACCTTC.

The table lists this clone with a count of one. The rearrangement uses TRBV5-4 and TRBJ2-1; 8 nucleotides align to TRBD2. V lost 2 bases to trimming and J lost 4 bases; unmatched junction nucleotides: 11. The CDR3 spans 17 residues. The germline CDR1 and CDR2 sequences are SGHNT and YYREEE (reference sequence). In DNA form, the CDR3 reads TGTGCCAGCAGCTTCCTCCTGGGAGCGGGAGAGTACAATGAGCAGTTCTTC. It specifies CASSFLLGAGEYNEQFF.

The gene calls are TRBV19 and TRBJ1-2; maybe TRBD1 (5 bases). CDR3 length equals 16 residues. V shed 3 bases and J shed 4 bases, with 18 bases lying between them. Germline CDR1 reads LNHDA; CDR2 reads SQIVND (reference sequence). The CDR3 DNA sequence: TGTGCCAGTAGTATGGCAGGGCCGAGAATTAGCTATGGCTACACCTTC. Its protein product is CASSMAGPRISYGYTF.

This chain connects TRBV5-1 to TRBJ1-4; D might be TRBD1 (5 bases). CDR3 size: 13 residues. The germline V gene encodes CDR1 SGHRS and CDR2 YFSETQ. The CDR3 coding sequence is TGCGCAACTGCATTGGACATCTCTGAAAAACTGTTTTTT. Encoded protein: CATALDISEKLFF.

This rearrangement joins TRBV6-6 to TRBJ1-5; D possibly corresponds to TRBD1 (5 bases). In germline, CDR1 is MNHNY, CDR2 SVGAGI (reference sequence). The CDR3 sequence is 14 residues long. Deletions cut 0 bases from V and 6 bases from J, with 9 bases between. The CDR3 loop is CASSYSNGAQPQHF. CDR3 DNA sequence: TGTGCCAGCAGTTACTCGAATGGGGCTCAGCCCCAGCATTTT.

The V and J genes are TRBV7-6 and TRBJ1-6; 12 positions agree with TRBD1. Per the germline V gene, CDR1 is SGHVS and CDR2 is FNYEAQ. V was pared by 4 bases and J by 10 bases, with 5 bases of the junction left unmatched. This CDR3 is built from 15 residues. The DNA of the CDR3 is TGTGCCAGCAGCTCCGGGACAGGGGGCAGGTCACCCCTCCACTTT. Protein sequence: CASSSGTGGRSPLHF.

V gene TRBV7-9 combines with J gene TRBJ1-1; a weak D match, TRBD1 (6 bases). Germline assignment: CDR1 SEHNR and CDR2 FQNEAQ (reference sequence). This CDR3 is 18 amino acids long. V was pared by 1 base and J by 1 base, with 19 bases between. The CDR3 region is CASSLVGNAGAANTEAFF. CDR3 bases: TGTGCCAGCAGCTTAGTCGGGAACGCAGGGGCCGCGAACACTGAAGCTTTCTTT.

The chain combines TRBV14 with TRBJ1-2; TRBD1 matches 9 bases. Losses at the gene ends were 3 bases for V and 2 bases for J; bases not matched to a gene: 4. Per germline, CDR1 SGHDN and CDR2 FVKESK. This CDR3 region has 15 residues. The CDR3 sequence is CASSQRQGGNYGYTF. CDR3 coding DNA: TGTGCCAGCAGCCAGAGACAGGGGGGAAACTATGGCTACACCTTC.

The chain carries TRBV5-4 and TRBJ2-3; 7 bases fit TRBD2. The junction had 2 bases not matched to a gene; V was cut back by 0 bases and J by 1 base. CDR1 SGHNT and CDR2 YYREEE come from the germline V gene (reference sequence). The CDR3 totals 15 residues. CDR3 region: CASSLEGGRTDTQYF. The CDR3 nucleotides are TGTGCCAGCAGCTTGGAGGGAGGGCGCACAGATACGCAGTATTTT.

V usage is TRBV6-6 and J usage is TRBJ1-2; D is uncertain. CDR3 length: 12 amino acids. The germline V gene encodes CDR1 MNHNY and CDR2 SVGAGI (reference sequence). The V end was cut by 3 bases, the J end by 4 bases, with 6 bases between. The CDR3 reads CASSYLSYGYTF. The DNA of the CDR3 is TGTGCCAGCAGTTATCTGAGCTATGGCTACACCTTC.

This clone has only one observation. The chain employs TRBV28 and TRBJ1-2, with D unclear. CDR3 size: 14 residues. Trimming pared 6 bases from V and 0 bases from J, leaving 11 bases between. Germline values: CDR1 MDHEN, CDR2 SYDVKM. For the CDR3, the DNA is TGTGCCAGCAGAATCCCCCAGTCTAACTATGGCTACACCTTC. Translating it yields CASRIPQSNYGYTF.

The chain carries TRBV5-4 and TRBJ1-1, with TRBD1 as a possible D gene (5 bases). Germline V gene data show CDR1 as SGHNT and CDR2 as YYREEE (reference sequence). V was trimmed by 5 bases and J by 1 base, leaving 12 bases between them. This CDR3 spans 14 amino acids. The CDR3 is CASRSRGGNTEAFF. DNA for the CDR3: TGTGCCAGCAGGTCTAGGGGTGGGAACACTGAAGCTTTCTTT.

The rearrangement links TRBV9 to TRBJ1-1, with a tentative D call TRBD1 (5 bases). The CDR3 spans 14 residues. Trimming took 4 bases from V and 11 from J, leaving 21 bases between them. From germline, CDR1 is SGDLS and CDR2 YYNGEE. The DNA for the CDR3 is TGTGCCAGCAGCTCCCCGACCCTCGGGGGGAAGGCTTTCTTT. Translation: CASSSPTLGGKAFF.

V gene TRBV6-5 combines with J gene TRBJ1-5; 9 bases line up with TRBD1. Germline loops: CDR1 MNHEY, CDR2 SVGAGI. The CDR3 runs to 15 residues. J lost 5 bases, V lost 0 bases, and 2 bases had no gene match. The CDR3 protein is CASSYSGQGHQPQHF. The CDR3 DNA reads as TGTGCCAGCAGTTACTCGGGACAGGGACATCAGCCCCAGCATTTT.

This chain joins TRBV19 and TRBJ1-4; weak D call: TRBD1 (5 bases). CDR3 size: 14 residues. Germline CDR1 and CDR2: LNHDA and SQIVND (reference sequence). V dropped 3 bases and J dropped 11 bases, with 16 bases sitting between them. The CDR3 DNA reads as TGTGCCAGTAGTATTGCGGCAGGGTGGTGGAAACTGTTTTTT. Translated: CASSIAAGWWKLFF. The complete variable domain, with remaining parts taken from reference TRBV19 and TRBJ1-4, reads DGGITQSPKYLFRKEGQNVTLSCEQNLNHDAMYWYRQDPGQGLRLIYYSQIVNDFQKGDIAEGYSVSREKKESFPLTVTSAQKNPTAFYLCASSIAAGWWKLFFGSGTQLSVL.

The chain carries TRBV28 and TRBJ2-7; 8 nucleotides agree with TRBD1. Unmatched junction bases numbered 10, after V lost 3 bases and J lost 3 bases. This CDR3 is built from 16 residues. In germline, CDR1 is MDHEN, CDR2 SYDVKM. The CDR3 coding sequence is TGTGCCAGCAGTTTGCCTCCCTCGACAGGGGACTACGAGCAGTACTTC. Amino acid sequence: CASSLPPSTGDYEQYF.

This chain joins TRBV2 and TRBJ2-1; 10 bases align to TRBD2. The germline CDR1 and CDR2 sequences are SNHLY and FYNNEI. The trim removed 9 bases at V and 2 bases at J, leaving 4 bases unmatched. This CDR3 spans 14 amino acids. CDR3 sequence reads: CASEREGTYNEQFF. The CDR3 DNA is TGTGCCAGTGAGCGGGAGGGGACCTACAATGAGCAGTTCTTC.

V is TRBV11-3 and J is TRBJ2-3; D remains ambiguous. Germline V gene sequence: CDR1 SGHNT, CDR2 YENEEA. This CDR3 comprises 16 residues. Trimming took off 1 base at V and 0 bases at J, with 11 bases between the two ends. CDR3 sequence: CASSLVGATSTDTQYF. For the CDR3, the DNA is TGTGCCAGCAGCTTAGTTGGTGCAACTAGCACAGATACGCAGTATTTT.

This rearrangement joins TRBV2 to TRBJ2-5; 9 bases are a match to TRBD2. The CDR3 spans 13 residues. The V gene's germline CDR1 is SNHLY and CDR2 FYNNEI. The ends lost 10 bases at V and 3 bases at J; junction bases unmatched: 6. CDR3 amino acids: CANMRGGKETQYF. CDR3 sequence (DNA): TGTGCCAACATGCGGGGGGGAAAAGAGACCCAGTACTTC.

The gene calls are TRBV4-2 and TRBJ2-7; D not certain. The CDR3 is 14 amino acids. Germline CDR1 is LGHNA and CDR2 is YNFKEQ. The ends were cut back, 2 bases at V and 1 base at J, with 9 bases in the middle. CDR3 residues: CASSQLFRSYEQYF. In DNA form, the CDR3 reads TGTGCCAGCAGCCAATTGTTCCGGTCCTACGAGCAGTACTTC.

V and J are TRBV6-1 and TRBJ1-1; D perhaps matches TRBD1 (6 bases). V gave up 4 bases and J gave up 4 bases, with 13 bases separating them. The CDR3 runs 14 residues. The germline V gene encodes CDR1 MNHNS and CDR2 SASEGT. CDR3 in DNA: TGTGCCAGCAGTGCCCTAGGGGGTAGCACTGAAGCTTTCTTT. This translates into CASSALGGSTEAFF.

The J gene is TRBJ1-2, the V gene TRBV9, with 10 bases aligning to TRBD1. Trimming took 3 bases from V and 3 from J; bases not matched to a gene: 5. The CDR3 has 15 amino acids. Germline CDR1 reads SGDLS; CDR2 reads YYNGEE. The CDR3 reads CASSAEDRGDYGYTF. In DNA, the CDR3 is TGTGCCAGCAGCGCCGAGGACAGGGGGGACTATGGCTACACCTTC.

The chain couples TRBV28 to TRBJ2-7; perhaps TRBD2 as D (7 bases). Germline loops: CDR1 MDHEN, CDR2 SYDVKM. The CDR3 consists of 14 residues. The ends were cut back, 6 bases at V and 2 bases at J, with 14 bases in the middle. CDR3 DNA sequence: TGTGCCAGCAGCAAGGGGGGGCGAACCTACGAGCAGTACTTC. Translation gives CASSKGGRTYEQYF.

The chain joins TRBV11-2 to TRBJ1-2; no reliable D call. V lost 2 bases and J 2 bases, leaving 6 bases between the germline ends. The CDR3 spans 13 residues. Looked up from germline, CDR1 is SGHAT and CDR2 is FQNNGV. The CDR3 DNA follows: TGTGCCAGCAGCTTAACTGCGAACTATGGCTACACCTTC. Its translation: CASSLTANYGYTF.

The chain combines TRBV27 with TRBJ2-7, with 9 bases fitting TRBD1. V was pared by 5 bases and J by 0 bases, with 5 bases of the junction left unmatched. Germline loops: CDR1 MNHEY, CDR2 SMNVEV (reference sequence). The CDR3 is 15 amino acids. The DNA for the CDR3 is TGTGCCAGCAGTAATCCGGGACAGGGCTCCTACGAGCAGTACTTC. This codes for CASSNPGQGSYEQYF.

CDR3 region: CASSWVMGGLNIQYF. The CDR3 nucleotides read TGTGCCAGCAGCTGGGTGATGGGGGGTTTAAACATTCAGTACTTC. This rearrangement joins TRBV5-6 to TRBJ2-4; D possibly corresponds to TRBD2 (6 bases). Trimming stripped 3 bases from V and 6 bases from J, with 16 bases between. In germline, CDR1 is SGHDT, CDR2 YYEEEE. This CDR3 is built from 15 residues.

The rearrangement uses TRBV4-1 and TRBJ2-1; 8 bases map to TRBD1. Per the germline V gene, CDR1 is MGHRA and CDR2 is YSYEKL. The V and J ends lost 2 bases and 4 bases, in that order; junction bases with no gene match: 10. The CDR3 spans 17 residues. The CDR3 sequence: CASSQPRSGGAYNEQFF. CDR3 DNA sequence: TGCGCCAGCAGCCAACCCCGTTCAGGGGGCGCTTACAATGAGCAGTTCTTC.

V gene TRBV7-9 combines with J gene TRBJ1-4, with D possibly being TRBD1 (6 bases). The germline V gene has CDR1 SEHNR and CDR2 FQNEAQ (reference sequence). V was pared by 5 bases and J by 0 bases, with 13 bases between. The CDR3 has 16 amino acids. CDR3 region: CASSVLTGPTNEKLFF. The CDR3 nucleotides are TGTGCCAGCAGCGTCCTTACAGGGCCAACTAATGAAAAACTGTTTTTT. Drawing the rest from reference TRBV7-9 and TRBJ1-4, the complete variable domain is DTGVSQNPRHKITKRGQNVTFRCDPISEHNRLYWYRQTLGQGPEFLTYFQNEAQLEKSRLLSDRFSAERPKGSFSTLEIQRTEQGDSAMYLCASSVLTGPTNEKLFFGSGTQLSVL.

The chain has TRBV4-1 and TRBJ1-1; D is unclear. Germline values: CDR1 MGHRA, CDR2 YSYEKL. The CDR3 has 15 residues. V was clipped by 0 bases and J by 5 bases, with 13 bases between them. Here the CDR3 reads CASSQDSLLGTEAFF. Here the CDR3 DNA reads TGCGCCAGCAGCCAAGATAGCCTATTAGGTACTGAAGCTTTCTTT.

CDR3 residues: CASSQGRASGHNEQFF. For the CDR3, the DNA is TGCGCCAGCAGCCAAGGGCGCGCTAGCGGGCACAATGAGCAGTTCTTC. The V gene is TRBV4-1, the J gene TRBJ2-1; 8 bases agree with TRBD2. J was trimmed by 5 bases and V by 1 base; bases with no gene match: 7. CDR1 MGHRA and CDR2 YSYEKL come from the germline V gene. The CDR3 is 16 residues long.

The genes are TRBV6-5 and TRBJ2-7; weak D call: TRBD2 (5 bases). Germline loops: CDR1 MNHEY, CDR2 SVGAGI. CDR3 length: 15 residues. Trimming pared 0 bases from V and 3 bases from J, leaving 12 bases between. CDR3: CASSYSRGSFYEQYF. Written as DNA, the CDR3 is TGTGCCAGCAGTTACTCTCGGGGAAGCTTCTACGAGCAGTACTTC.